Described below is a single T cell receptor (beta chain) sequence and its context. Its antigen remains unidentified. This sample stems from a study of tumor-infiltrating lymphocytes in localized non-small cell lung cancer. The wider study: Several tumor histologies, both smoking statuses, and some post-neoadjuvant chemotherapy samples were included. From each patient, both tumor and uninvolved lung, non-adjacent to tumor, were sampled. Study-level points and caveats: Higher tumor T cell infiltration than in uninvolved lung was supported by TCRbeta sequencing.

Germline V lookup: CDR1 LGHNA, CDR2 YSLEER. CDR3 length equals 13 residues. The V segment lost 0 bases and the J segment 12 bases; nucleotides outside the gene matches: 5. The protocol was immunoSEQ multiplex PCR, while the TCRdb copy is restricted to in-frame clones and leaves out a portion. The table shows roughly 10,000 clones, with roughly 80% occurring only once. This chain joins TRBV4-3 and TRBJ1-2; TRBD1 aligns across 9 bases. Sequencing input: uninvolved lung tissue not adjacent to the tumor. This TCR was recovered from a human donor with non-small cell lung cancer. CDR3 region: CASSQDGTGSHTF. DNA of the CDR3: TGCGCCAGCAGCCAAGATGGGACAGGGTCCCACACCTTC.